This TCR beta chain was recovered during a study of control samples from healthy donors and cancer patients (dated by TCRdb to 2019 to 2021). Points on this clone: Its antigen is not yet known. The junction differs from germline at one of its ends, possibly a read error.

Sequences MDHEN (CDR1) and SYDVKM (CDR2) are obtained from the germline V gene. The CDR3 goes from the cysteine to the phenylalanine over 15 residues. Only the CDR3 portion is preserved as DNA: 45 bases, with reading frame beginning at the first base. Libraries were prepared through the immunoSEQ multiplex PCR assay. TCRdb took this table from immuneACCESS and kept in-frame rearrangements with V and J called. Such tables lack part of the clones; where checked against another copy, unresolved V genes explain under half of the gap, and the rest is unexplained. This sample has under 150,000 clones in its table, and approximately 92% of those were observed once. Around 11% of the sample is held by the ten biggest clonotypes.

Recombination joined TRBV28 with TRBJ2-5; the D gene is possibly TRBD2, with 5 bases matching. Input material: blood. This sequence originates from a man under 40 in good health. The nucleotides are TGTGCCAGCAGTTTACCCGGCGTAGGATCCAACGGACTTAACTTC. This translates into CASSLPGVGSNGLNF.